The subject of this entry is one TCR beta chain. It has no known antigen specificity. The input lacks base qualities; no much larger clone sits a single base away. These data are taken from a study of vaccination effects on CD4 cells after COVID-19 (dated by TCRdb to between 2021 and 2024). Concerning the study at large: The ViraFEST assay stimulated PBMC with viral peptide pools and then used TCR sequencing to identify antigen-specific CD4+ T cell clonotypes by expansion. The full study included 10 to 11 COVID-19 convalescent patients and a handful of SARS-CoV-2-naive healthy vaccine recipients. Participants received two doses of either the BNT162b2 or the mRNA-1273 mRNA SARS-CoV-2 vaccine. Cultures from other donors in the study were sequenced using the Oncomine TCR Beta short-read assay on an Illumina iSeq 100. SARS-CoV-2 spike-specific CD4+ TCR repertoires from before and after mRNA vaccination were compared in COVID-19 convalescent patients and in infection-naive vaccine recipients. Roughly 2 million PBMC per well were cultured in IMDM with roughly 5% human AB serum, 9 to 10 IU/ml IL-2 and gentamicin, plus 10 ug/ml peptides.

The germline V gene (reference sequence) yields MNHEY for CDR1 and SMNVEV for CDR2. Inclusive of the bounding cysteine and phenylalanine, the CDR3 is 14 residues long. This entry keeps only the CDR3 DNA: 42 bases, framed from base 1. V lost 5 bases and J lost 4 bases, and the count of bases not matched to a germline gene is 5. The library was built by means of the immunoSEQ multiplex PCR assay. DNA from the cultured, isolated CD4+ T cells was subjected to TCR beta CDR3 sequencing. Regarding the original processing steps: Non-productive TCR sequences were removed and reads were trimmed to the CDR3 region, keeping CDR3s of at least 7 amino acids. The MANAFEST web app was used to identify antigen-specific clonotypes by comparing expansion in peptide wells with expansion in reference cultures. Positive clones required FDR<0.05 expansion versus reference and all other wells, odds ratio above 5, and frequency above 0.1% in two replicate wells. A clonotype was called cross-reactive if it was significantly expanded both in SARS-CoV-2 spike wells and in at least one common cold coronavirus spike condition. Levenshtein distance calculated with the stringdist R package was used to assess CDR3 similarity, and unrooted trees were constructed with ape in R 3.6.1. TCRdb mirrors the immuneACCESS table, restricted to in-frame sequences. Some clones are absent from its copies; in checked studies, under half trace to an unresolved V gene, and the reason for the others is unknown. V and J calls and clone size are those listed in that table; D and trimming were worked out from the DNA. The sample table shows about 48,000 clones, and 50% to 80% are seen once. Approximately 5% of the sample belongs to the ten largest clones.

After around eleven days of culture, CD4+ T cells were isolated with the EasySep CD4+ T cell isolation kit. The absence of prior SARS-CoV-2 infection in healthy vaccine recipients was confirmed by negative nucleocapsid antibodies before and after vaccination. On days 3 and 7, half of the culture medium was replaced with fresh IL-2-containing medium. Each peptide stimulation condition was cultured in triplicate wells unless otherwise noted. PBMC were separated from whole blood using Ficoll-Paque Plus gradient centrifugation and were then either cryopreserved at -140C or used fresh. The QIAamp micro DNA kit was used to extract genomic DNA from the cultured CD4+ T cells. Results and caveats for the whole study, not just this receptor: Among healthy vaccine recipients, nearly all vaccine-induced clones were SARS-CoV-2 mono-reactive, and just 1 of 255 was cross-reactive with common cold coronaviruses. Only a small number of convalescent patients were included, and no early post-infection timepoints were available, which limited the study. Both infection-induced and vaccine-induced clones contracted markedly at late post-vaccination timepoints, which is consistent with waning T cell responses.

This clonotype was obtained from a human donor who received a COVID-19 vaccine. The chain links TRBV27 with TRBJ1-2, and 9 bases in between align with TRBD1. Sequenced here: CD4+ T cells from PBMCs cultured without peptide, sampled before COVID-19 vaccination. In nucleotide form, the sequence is TGTGCCAGCAGTGTGGGACAGGGTGCCTATGGCTACACCTTC. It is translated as CASSVGQGAYGYTF.